This TCR beta chain derives from a study of blood T cell repertoires in COVID-19. Looking at the study overall: The United States, Italy and Spain provided the acute and convalescent COVID-19 samples.

Original methodology: Estimation of nucleated cell counts relied on the amplification of reference gene primers. The data were produced by immunoSEQ multiplex PCR, yet TCRdb's version contains in-frame clones alone and is incomplete. The D gene and trimming were derived from the DNA, and the V and J assignments and clone size from that table. The table has about 310,000 clones, roughly 87% seen once. Recovered participants had two consecutive negative NP/OP PCR tests, healthcare professional clearance, or symptom resolution. In its sample, this clone was seen once. Trimming removed 0 bases from V and 2 bases from J, with 7 bases in between. This CDR3 comprises 14 residues. Germline V gives CDR1 SGHAT, CDR2 FQNNGV.

The rearrangement uses TRBV11-2 and TRBJ1-2; no clear D. The receptor's source is a woman in her late teens or twenties who had recovered from COVID-19. The sequencing sample was made of PBMCs or T cells enriched from blood (not recorded which). The CDR3, as DNA: TGTGCCAGCAGCTTAGAAACACCCAACTATGGCTACACCTTC. Its translation: CASSLETPNYGYTF.